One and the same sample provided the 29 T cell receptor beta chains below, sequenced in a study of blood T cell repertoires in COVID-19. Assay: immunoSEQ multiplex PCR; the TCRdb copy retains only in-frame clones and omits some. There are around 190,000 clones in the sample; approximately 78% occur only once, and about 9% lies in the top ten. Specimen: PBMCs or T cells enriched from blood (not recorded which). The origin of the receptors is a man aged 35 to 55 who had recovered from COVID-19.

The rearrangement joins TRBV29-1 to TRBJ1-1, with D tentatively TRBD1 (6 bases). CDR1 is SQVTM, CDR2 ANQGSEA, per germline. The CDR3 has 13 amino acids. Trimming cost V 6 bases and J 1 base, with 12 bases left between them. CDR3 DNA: TGCAGCGTGACCGCCAGGGGGAACACTGAAGCTTTCTTT. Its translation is CSVTARGNTEAFF.

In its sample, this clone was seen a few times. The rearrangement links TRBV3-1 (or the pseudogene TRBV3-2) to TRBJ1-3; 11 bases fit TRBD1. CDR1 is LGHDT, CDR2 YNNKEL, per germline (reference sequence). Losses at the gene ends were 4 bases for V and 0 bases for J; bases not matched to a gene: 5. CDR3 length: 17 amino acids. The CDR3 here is CASSPKGTGGSGNTIYF. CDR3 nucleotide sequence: TGTGCCAGCAGCCCCAAGGGGACAGGGGGCTCTGGAAACACCATATATTTT.

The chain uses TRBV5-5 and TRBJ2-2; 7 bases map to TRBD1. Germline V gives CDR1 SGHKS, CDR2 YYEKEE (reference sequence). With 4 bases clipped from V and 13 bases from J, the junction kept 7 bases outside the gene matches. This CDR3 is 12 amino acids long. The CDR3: CASSQNRGRLFF. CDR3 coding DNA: TGTGCCAGCAGCCAAAACAGGGGACGGCTGTTTTTT.

CDR3 in amino acids: CASSYGGVAKNIQYF. CDR3 nucleotide sequence: TGTGCCAGCTCCTACGGGGGGGTAGCCAAAAACATTCAGTACTTC. The V and J genes are TRBV2 and TRBJ2-4, with 8 bases fitting TRBD2. The trim removed 8 bases at V and 0 bases at J, leaving 6 bases unmatched. The CDR3 has 15 amino acids. Germline V gene data show CDR1 as SNHLY and CDR2 as FYNNEI.

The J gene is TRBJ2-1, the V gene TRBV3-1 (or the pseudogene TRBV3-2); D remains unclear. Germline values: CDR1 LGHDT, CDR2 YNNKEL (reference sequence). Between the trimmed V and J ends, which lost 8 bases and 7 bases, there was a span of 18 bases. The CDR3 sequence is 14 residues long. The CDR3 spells CASVPSGSGNEQFF. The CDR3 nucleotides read TGTGCCAGCGTACCTTCGGGTTCTGGGAATGAGCAGTTCTTC.

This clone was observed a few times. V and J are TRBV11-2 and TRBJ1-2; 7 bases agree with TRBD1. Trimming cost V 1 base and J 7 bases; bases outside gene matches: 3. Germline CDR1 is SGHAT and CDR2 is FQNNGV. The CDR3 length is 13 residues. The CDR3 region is CASSLGQGIGYTF. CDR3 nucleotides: TGTGCCAGCAGCTTAGGACAGGGAATTGGCTACACCTTC.

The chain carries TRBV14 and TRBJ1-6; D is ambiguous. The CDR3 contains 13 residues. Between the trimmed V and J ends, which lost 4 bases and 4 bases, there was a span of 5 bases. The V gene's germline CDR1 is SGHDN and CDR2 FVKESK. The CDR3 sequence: CASSRQYNSPLHF. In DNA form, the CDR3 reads TGTGCCAGCAGCCGGCAGTATAATTCACCCCTCCACTTT.

The CDR3 region has the DNA TGCGCCAGCAGTGATTGGCGGAGCTCCTATAATTCACCCCTCCACTTT. This sequence encodes CASSDWRSSYNSPLHF. This rearrangement joins TRBV10-1 to TRBJ1-6; D unresolved. Looked up from germline, CDR1 is WNHNN and CDR2 is SYGVQD (reference sequence). This CDR3 spans 16 amino acids. Trimming removed 3 bases from V and 0 bases from J, with 9 bases in between.

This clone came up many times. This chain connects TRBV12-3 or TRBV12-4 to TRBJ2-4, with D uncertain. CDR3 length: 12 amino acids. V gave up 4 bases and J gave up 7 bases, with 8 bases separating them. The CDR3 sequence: CASSYGGNIQYF. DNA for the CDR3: TGTGCCAGCAGTTATGGCGGCAACATTCAGTACTTC.

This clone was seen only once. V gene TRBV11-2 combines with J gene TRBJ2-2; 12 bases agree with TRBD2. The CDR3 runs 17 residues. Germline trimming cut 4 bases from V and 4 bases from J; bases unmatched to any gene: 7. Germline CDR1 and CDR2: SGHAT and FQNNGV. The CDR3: CASSSLGLAGPTGELFF. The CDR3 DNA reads TGTGCCAGCAGCTCGCTAGGACTAGCGGGACCCACCGGGGAGCTGTTTTTT. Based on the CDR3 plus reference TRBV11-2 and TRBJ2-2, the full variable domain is EAGVAQSPRYKIIEKRQSVAFWCNPISGHATLYWYQQILGQGPKLLIQFQNNGVVDDSQLPKDRFSAERLKGVDSTLKIQPAKLEDSAVYLCASSSLGLAGPTGELFFGEGSRLTVL.

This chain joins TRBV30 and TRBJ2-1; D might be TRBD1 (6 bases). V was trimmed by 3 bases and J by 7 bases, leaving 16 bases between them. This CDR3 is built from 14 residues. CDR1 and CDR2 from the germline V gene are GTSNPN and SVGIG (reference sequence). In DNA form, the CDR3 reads TGTGCCTGGAGACAGGGTTTCGTTATAAATGAGCAGTTCTTC. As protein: CAWRQGFVINEQFF. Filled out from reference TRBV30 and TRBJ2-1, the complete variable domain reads SQTIHQWPATLVQPVGSPLSLECTVEGTSNPNLYWYRQAAGRGLQLLFYSVGIGQISSEVPQNLSASRPQDRQFILSSKKLLLSDSGFYLCAWRQGFVINEQFFGPGTRLTVL.

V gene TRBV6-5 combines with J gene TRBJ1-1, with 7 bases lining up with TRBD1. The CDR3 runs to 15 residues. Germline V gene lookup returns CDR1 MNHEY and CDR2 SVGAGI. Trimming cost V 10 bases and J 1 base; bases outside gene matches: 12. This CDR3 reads CAITPLRGANTEAFF. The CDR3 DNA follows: TGTGCCATTACACCCCTCAGGGGGGCGAACACTGAAGCTTTCTTT.

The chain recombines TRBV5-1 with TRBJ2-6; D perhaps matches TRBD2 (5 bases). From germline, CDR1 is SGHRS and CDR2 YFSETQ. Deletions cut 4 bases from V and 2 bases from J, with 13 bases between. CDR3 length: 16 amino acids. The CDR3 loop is CASSPSSRAGANVLTF. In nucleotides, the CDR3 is TGCGCCAGCAGCCCCTCCTCGCGGGCTGGGGCCAACGTCCTGACTTTC.

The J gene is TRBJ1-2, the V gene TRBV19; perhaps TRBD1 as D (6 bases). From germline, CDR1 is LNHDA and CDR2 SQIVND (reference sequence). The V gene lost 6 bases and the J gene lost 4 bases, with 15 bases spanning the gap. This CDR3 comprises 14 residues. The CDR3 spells CASRPGAGIYGYTF. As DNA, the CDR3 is TGTGCCAGTAGGCCAGGGGCAGGAATCTATGGCTACACCTTC.

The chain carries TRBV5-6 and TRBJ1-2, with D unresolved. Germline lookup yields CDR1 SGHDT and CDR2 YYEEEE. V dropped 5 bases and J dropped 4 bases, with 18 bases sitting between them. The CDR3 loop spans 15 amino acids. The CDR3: CASSLLAGGIYGYTF. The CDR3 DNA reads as TGTGCCAGCAGTTTATTGGCGGGCGGGATCTATGGCTACACCTTC.

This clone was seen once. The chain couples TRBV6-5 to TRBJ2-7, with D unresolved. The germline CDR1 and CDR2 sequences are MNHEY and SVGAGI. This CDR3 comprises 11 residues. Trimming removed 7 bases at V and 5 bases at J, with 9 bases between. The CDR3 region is CASKVADEQYF. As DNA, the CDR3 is TGTGCCAGCAAGGTAGCTGACGAGCAGTACTTC.

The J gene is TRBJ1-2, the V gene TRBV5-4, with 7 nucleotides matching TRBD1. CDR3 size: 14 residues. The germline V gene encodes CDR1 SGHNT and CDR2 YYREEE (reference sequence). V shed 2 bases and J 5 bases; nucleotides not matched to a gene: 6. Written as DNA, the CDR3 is TGTGCCAGCAGCTTCCTGGACAGGCGGTATGGCTACACCTTC. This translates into CASSFLDRRYGYTF.

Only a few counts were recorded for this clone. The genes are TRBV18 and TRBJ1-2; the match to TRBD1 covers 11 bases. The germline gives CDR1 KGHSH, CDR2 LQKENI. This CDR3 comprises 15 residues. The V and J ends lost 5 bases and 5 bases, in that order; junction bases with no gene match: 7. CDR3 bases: TGTGCCAGCTCATCCGGGACAGGGGGATATTATGGCTACACCTTC. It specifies CASSSGTGGYYGYTF.

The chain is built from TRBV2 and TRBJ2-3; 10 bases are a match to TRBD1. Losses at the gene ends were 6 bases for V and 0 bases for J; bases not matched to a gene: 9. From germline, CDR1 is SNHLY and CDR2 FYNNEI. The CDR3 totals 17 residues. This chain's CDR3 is CASSATGGYRSTDTQYF. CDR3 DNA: TGTGCCAGCAGCGCGACAGGGGGCTATAGAAGCACAGATACGCAGTATTTT. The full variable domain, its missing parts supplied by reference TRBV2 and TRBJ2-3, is EPEVTQTPSHQVTQMGQEVILRCVPISNHLYFYWYRQILGQKVEFLVSFYNNEISEKSEIFDDQFSVERPDGSNFTLKIRSTKLEDSAMYFCASSATGGYRSTDTQYFGPGTRLTVL.

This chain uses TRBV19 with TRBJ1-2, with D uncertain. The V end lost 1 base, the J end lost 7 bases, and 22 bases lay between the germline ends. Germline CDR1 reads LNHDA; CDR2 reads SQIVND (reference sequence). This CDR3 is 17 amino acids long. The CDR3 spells CASSIGEGSRLDRGYTF. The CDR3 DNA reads TGTGCCAGTAGTATAGGTGAAGGGAGTCGTTTGGATCGTGGCTACACCTTC.

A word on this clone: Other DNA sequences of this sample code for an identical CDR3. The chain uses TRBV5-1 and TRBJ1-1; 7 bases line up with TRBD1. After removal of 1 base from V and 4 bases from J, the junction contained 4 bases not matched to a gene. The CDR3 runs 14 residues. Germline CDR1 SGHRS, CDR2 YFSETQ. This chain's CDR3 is CASSLHRGLTEAFF. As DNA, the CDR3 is TGCGCCAGCAGCTTGCACAGGGGACTCACTGAAGCTTTCTTT.

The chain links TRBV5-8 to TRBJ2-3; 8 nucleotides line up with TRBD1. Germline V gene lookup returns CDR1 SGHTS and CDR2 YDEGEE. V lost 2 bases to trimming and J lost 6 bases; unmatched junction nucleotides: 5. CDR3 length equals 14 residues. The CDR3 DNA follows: TGTGCCAGCAGCTTCGGACAGGGATTGGATACGCAGTATTTT. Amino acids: CASSFGQGLDTQYF.

The CDR3 loop is CASSYPPDSFYGYTF. The CDR3 DNA is TGTGCCAGCAGCTACCCACCTGACAGTTTCTATGGCTACACCTTC. V is TRBV7-7 and J is TRBJ1-2; TRBD1 is a possible D gene (5 bases). The ends were cut back, 4 bases at V and 4 bases at J, with 16 bases in the middle. CDR3 length equals 15 residues. CDR1 and CDR2 from the germline V gene are SSHAT and FNYEAQ (reference sequence).

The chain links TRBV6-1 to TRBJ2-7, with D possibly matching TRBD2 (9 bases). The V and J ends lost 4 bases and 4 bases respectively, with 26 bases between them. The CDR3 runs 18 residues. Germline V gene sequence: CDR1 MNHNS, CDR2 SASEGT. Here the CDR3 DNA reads TGTGCCAGCAGTGCGGACCAGGGGGCTCGCGGGAGGGATTACGAGCAGTACTTC. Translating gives CASSADQGARGRDYEQYF.

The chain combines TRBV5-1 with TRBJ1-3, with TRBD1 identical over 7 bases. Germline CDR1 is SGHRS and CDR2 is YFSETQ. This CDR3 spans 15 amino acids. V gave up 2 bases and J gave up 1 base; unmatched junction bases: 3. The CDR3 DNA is TGCGCCAGCAGCTTCCAGGGGGAGTCTGGAAACACCATATATTTT. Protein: CASSFQGESGNTIYF.

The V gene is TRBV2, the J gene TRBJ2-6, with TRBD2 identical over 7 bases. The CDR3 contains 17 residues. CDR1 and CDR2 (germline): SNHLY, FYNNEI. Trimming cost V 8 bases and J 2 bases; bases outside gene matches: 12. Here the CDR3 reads CASHPARGVAGANVLTF. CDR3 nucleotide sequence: TGTGCCAGCCATCCCGCTCGGGGGGTTGCTGGGGCCAACGTCCTGACTTTC.

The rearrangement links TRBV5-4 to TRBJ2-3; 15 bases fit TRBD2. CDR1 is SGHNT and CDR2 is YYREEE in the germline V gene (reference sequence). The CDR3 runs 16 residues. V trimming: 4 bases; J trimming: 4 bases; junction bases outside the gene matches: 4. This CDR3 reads CASSLGLAGGSDTQYF. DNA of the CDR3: TGTGCCAGCAGCCTAGGACTAGCGGGGGGGTCAGATACGCAGTATTTT.

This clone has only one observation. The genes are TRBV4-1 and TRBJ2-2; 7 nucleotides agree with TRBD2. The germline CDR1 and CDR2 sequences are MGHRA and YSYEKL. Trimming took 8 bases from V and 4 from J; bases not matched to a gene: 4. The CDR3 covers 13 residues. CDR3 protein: CASSGGVTGELFF. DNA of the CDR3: TGCGCCAGCTCGGGGGGTGTCACCGGGGAGCTGTTTTTT.

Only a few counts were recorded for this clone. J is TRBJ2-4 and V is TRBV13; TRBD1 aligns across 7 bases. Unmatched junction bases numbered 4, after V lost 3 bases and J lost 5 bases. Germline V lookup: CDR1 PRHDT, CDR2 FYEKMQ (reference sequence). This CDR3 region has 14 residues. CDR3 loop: CASSFRQGENIQYF. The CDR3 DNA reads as TGTGCCAGCAGCTTCAGACAGGGTGAAAACATTCAGTACTTC.